This T cell receptor (beta chain) was sequenced during a study of T cell changes during pregnancy in multiple sclerosis. This CDR3 region has 14 residues. The germline CDR1 and CDR2 sequences are LNHDA and SQIVND (reference sequence). V lost 7 bases to trimming and J lost 1 base, with 11 bases between them. The repertoire was sequenced with immunoSEQ multiplex PCR; TCRdb's copy has only in-frame clones and lacks some. The table records 50,000 or so clones, approximately 95% of them present only once. Sequenced here: CD8+ T cells from peripheral blood mononuclear cells, sampled in the first trimester of pregnancy. The TCR sequence derives from a female donor with multiple sclerosis, enrolled in a pregnancy study. This chain links TRBV19 with TRBJ1-5, with D possibly matching TRBD1 (6 bases). The CDR3 protein is CASNTGTSNQPQHF. DNA of the CDR3: TGTGCCAGTAACACCGGGACAAGCAATCAGCCCCAGCATTTT.